A single sample gave rise to the 10 T cell receptor beta chains below, sequenced in a study of cytomegalovirus exposure and HLA in healthy donors. Primers included in the PCR were 60 Vbeta and 13 Jbeta primers. Profiled with immunoSEQ multiplex PCR; TCRdb holds only in-frame clones, not every one. The repertoire holds approximately 150,000 clones, with approximately 80% as singletons. Source material: PBMCs. These receptors came from a woman aged 55 to 70 in good health and CMV-seropositive.

This chain connects TRBV30 to TRBJ2-1, with 11 bases identical to TRBD2. The V gene's germline CDR1 is GTSNPN and CDR2 SVGIG (reference sequence). The CDR3 consists of 14 residues. With V trimmed by 4 bases and J by 7 bases, 6 bases remained unmatched. CDR3 amino acids: CAWNSGRGPNEQFF. As DNA, the CDR3 is TGTGCCTGGAATAGCGGGAGGGGCCCTAATGAGCAGTTCTTC.

This clone was detected once. Germline and junction disagree at one end, which may indicate a read error. Additional DNA sequences in this sample encode the identical CDR3. V usage is TRBV7-9 and J usage is TRBJ1-1; D gene ambiguous. The CDR3 totals 14 residues. Germline CDR1 reads SEHNR; CDR2 reads FQNEAQ (reference sequence). CDR3 sequence (DNA): TGTGCCAGCAGGAAACCCGGGATCAACACTGAAGCCTTCTTT. Translated, it gives CASRKPGINTEAFF. Based on the CDR3 plus reference TRBV7-9 and TRBJ1-1, the full variable domain is DTGVSQNPRHKITKRGQNVTFRCDPISEHNRLYWYRQTLGQGPEFLTYFQNEAQLEKSRLLSDRFSAERPKGSFSTLEIQRTEQGDSAMYLCASRKPGINTEAFFGQGTRLTVV.

The chain uses TRBV7-8 and TRBJ1-1, with no clear D. CDR3 length equals 10 residues. Trimming pared 5 bases from V and 7 bases from J, leaving 5 bases between. Germline CDR1 is SGHVS and CDR2 is FQNEAQ. CDR3 region: CASSRLEAFF. CDR3 sequence (DNA): TGTGCCAGCAGCCGTCTTGAAGCTTTCTTT. The full variable domain, completed using reference TRBV7-8 and TRBJ1-1, is GAGVSQSPRYKVAKRGQDVALRCDPISGHVSLFWYQQALGQGPEFLTYFQNEAQLDKSGLPSDRFFAERPEGSVSTLKIQRTQQEDSAVYLCASSRLEAFFGQGTRLTVV.

The CDR3 sequence: CATSRDRRTGRDTQYF. CDR3 DNA sequence: TGTGCCACCAGCAGAGATCGGCGGACAGGGCGGGATACGCAGTATTTT. The genes are TRBV15 and TRBJ2-3; 8 nucleotides agree with TRBD1. Looked up from germline, CDR1 is LNHNV and CDR2 is YYDKDF (reference sequence). V shed 0 bases, J shed 6 bases, and the junction held 8 bases outside the gene matches. CDR3 size: 16 residues.

The chain uses TRBV4-3 and TRBJ2-1, with 7 bases aligning to TRBD2. This CDR3 has 15 amino acids. From germline, CDR1 is LGHNA and CDR2 YSLEER. V lost 4 bases, J lost 3 bases, and 6 bases stayed unmatched. The CDR3 coding sequence is TGCGCCAGCAGCCTACGGGACTACCTCTACAATGAGCAGTTCTTC. This encodes CASSLRDYLYNEQFF.

This clone was counted only a few times. The rearrangement joins TRBV10-3 to TRBJ1-1; a possible D gene is TRBD1 (6 bases). Per the germline V gene, CDR1 is ENHRY and CDR2 is SYGVKD. The CDR3 has 13 amino acids. V dropped 3 bases and J dropped 4 bases, with 9 bases sitting between them. CDR3 loop: CAISDGGRTEAFF. Here the CDR3 DNA reads TGTGCCATCAGTGACGGGGGGCGCACTGAAGCTTTCTTT.

The rearrangement links TRBV9 to TRBJ2-1, with TRBD2 matching 7 bases. CDR1 is SGDLS, CDR2 YYNGEE, per germline. The CDR3 loop spans 15 amino acids. The junction had 5 bases not matched to a gene; V was cut back by 3 bases and J by 2 bases. In DNA, the CDR3 is TGTGCCAGCAGCGGCCTAGCGGCAACCTACAATGAGCAGTTCTTC. Its protein is CASSGLAATYNEQFF.

V and J are TRBV6-5 and TRBJ2-2; 7 bases align to TRBD1. CDR3 size: 13 residues. V was clipped by 6 bases and J by 6 bases; unmatched bases: 4. Germline V gene lookup returns CDR1 MNHEY and CDR2 SVGAGI. The CDR3 protein is CASSSQGAGELFF. The CDR3 coding sequence is TGTGCCAGCAGCTCGCAGGGGGCCGGGGAGCTGTTTTTT.

This chain uses TRBV19 with TRBJ1-1, with a possible D match to TRBD1 (6 bases). The length of the CDR3 is 15 residues. V was shortened by 6 bases and J by 0 bases, with 14 bases between the two germline ends. CDR1 and CDR2 from the germline V gene are LNHDA and SQIVND (reference sequence). The CDR3 here is CASREAGQLNTEAFF. The DNA for the CDR3 is TGTGCCAGTAGGGAAGCCGGACAGCTGAACACTGAAGCTTTCTTT.

The chain couples TRBV9 to TRBJ2-5; maybe TRBD2 (6 bases). This CDR3 region has 14 residues. From germline, CDR1 is SGDLS and CDR2 YYNGEE. Trimming stripped 3 bases from V and 2 bases from J, with 11 bases between. The CDR3 bases are TGTGCCAGCAGCGGGAGGGACTCACAAGAGACCCAGTACTTC. Protein sequence: CASSGRDSQETQYF.